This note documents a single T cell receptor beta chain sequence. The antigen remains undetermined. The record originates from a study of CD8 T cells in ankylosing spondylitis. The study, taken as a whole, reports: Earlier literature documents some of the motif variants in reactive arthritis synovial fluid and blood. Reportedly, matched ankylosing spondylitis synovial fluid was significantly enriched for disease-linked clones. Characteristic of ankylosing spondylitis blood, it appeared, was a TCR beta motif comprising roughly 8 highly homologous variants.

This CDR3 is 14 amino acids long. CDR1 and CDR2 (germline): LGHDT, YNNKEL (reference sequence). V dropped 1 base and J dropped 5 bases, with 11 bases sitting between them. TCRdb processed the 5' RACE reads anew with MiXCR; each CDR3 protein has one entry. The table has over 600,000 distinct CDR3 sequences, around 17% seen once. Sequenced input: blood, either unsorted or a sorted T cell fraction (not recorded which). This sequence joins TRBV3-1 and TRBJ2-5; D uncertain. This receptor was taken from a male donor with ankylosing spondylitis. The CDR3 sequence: CASSQVTVRETQYF. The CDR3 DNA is TGTGCCAGCAGCCAAGTAACCGTTCGGGAGACCCAGTACTTC.